The source of this T cell receptor (beta chain) is a study of T-cell reconstitution after alpha-beta-depleted transplantation in children. Of note for this clonotype: Its target is unknown. As the CDR3 is not closed by the conserved phenylalanine or tryptophan, this likely results from a read error.

Unique molecular identifiers were incorporated during preparation of the TCRbeta library. TCRdb re-called the PCR reads through MiXCR, storing one row per CDR3 protein. Of hundreds of thousands of distinct CDR3 sequences listed, around 12% are singletons. General study points: After transplant, high TCRbeta diversity at day 60 in some patients arose from surviving recipient T cells and thymic progenitors.

Germline assignment: CDR1 SGHVS and CDR2 FNYEAQ. The trim removed 2 bases at V and 2 bases at J, leaving 11 bases unmatched. The CDR3 length is 17 residues. This chain connects TRBV7-6 to TRBJ2-7, with 8 bases that match TRBD2. The receptor comes from a girl aged 2 to 10 with congenital amegakaryocytic thrombocytopenia, due to receive a stem cell transplant. The sequencing used PBMCs, collected before TCRalphabeta/CD19-depleted stem cell transplant. The CDR3 spells CASSLSLGTSQTYEQYS. CDR3 nucleotides: TGTGCCAGCAGCTTAAGCTTAGGGACTAGTCAAACCTACGAGCAGTACTCC.